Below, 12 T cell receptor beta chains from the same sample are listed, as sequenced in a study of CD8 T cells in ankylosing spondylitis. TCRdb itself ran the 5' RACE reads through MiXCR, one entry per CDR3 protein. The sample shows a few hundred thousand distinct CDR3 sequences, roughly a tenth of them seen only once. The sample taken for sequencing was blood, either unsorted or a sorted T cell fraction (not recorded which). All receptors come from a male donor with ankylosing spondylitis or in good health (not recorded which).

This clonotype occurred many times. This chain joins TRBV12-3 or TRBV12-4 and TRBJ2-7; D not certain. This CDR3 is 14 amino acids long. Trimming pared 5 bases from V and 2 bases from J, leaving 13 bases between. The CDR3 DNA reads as TGTGCCAGCAGTCCCCTGACCCGAGCCTACGAGCAGTACTTC. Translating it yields CASSPLTRAYEQYF.

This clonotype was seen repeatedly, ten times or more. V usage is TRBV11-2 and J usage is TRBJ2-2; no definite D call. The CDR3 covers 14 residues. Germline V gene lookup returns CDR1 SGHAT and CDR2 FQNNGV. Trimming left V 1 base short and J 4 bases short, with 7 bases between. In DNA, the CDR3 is TGTGCCAGCAGCTTAGGACTCATCACCGGGGAGCTGTTTTTT. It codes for CASSLGLITGELFF.

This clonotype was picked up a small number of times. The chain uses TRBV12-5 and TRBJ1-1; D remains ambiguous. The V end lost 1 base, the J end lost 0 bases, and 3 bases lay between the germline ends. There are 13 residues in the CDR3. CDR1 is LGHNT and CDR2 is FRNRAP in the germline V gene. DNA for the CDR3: TGTGCTAGTGGTTTGGGGCTGAACACTGAAGCTTTCTTT. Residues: CASGLGLNTEAFF. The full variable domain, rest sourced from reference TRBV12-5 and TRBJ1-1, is DARVTQTPRHKVTEMGQEVTMRCQPILGHNTVFWYRQTMMQGLELLAYFRNRAPLDDSGMPKDRFSAEMPDATLATLKIQPSEPRDSAVYFCASGLGLNTEAFFGQGTRLTVV.

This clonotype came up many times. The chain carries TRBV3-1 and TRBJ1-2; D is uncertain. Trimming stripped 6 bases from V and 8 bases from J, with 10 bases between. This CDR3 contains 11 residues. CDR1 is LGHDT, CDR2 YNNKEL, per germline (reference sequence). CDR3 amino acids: CASSRGRGYTF. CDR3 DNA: TGTGCCAGCAGTAGAGGTCGAGGCTACACCTTC.

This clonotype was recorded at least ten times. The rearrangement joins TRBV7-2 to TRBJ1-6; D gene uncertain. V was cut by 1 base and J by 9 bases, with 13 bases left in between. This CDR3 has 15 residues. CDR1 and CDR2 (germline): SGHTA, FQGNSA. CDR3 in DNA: TGTGCCAGCAGCTTAGAAGGCACGGTCTCTTCACCCCTCCACTTT. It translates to CASSLEGTVSSPLHF.

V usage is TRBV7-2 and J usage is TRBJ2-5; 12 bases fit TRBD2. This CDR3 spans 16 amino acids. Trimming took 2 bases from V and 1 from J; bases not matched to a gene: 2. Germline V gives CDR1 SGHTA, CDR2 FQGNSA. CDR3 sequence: CASSLQTSGGQETQYF. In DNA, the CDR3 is TGTGCCAGCAGCTTACAGACTAGCGGGGGCCAAGAGACCCAGTACTTC.

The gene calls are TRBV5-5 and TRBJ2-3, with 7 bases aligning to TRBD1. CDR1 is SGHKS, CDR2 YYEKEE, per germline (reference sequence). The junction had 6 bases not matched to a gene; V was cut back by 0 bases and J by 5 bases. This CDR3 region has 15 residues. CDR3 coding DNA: TGTGCCAGCAGCTTGGTACCGACAGGGTTAGATACGCAGTATTTT. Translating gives CASSLVPTGLDTQYF.

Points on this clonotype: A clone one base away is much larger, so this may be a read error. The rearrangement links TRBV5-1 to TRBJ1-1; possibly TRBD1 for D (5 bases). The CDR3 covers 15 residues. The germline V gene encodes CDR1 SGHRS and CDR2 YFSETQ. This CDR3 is CASSLGWGGVTEALF. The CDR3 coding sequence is TGCGCCAGCAGCTTGGGGTGGGGGGGGGTCACTGAAGCTCTCTTT.

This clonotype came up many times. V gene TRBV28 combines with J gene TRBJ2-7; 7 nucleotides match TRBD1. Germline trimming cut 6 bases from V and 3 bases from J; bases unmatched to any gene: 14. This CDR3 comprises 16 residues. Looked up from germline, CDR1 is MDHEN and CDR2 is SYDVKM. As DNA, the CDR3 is TGTGCCAGCAGCCCCCTCTTCCTCACAGGGGACTACGAGCAGTACTTC. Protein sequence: CASSPLFLTGDYEQYF. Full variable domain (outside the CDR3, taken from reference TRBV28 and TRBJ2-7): DVKVTQSSRYLVKRTGEKVFLECVQDMDHENMFWYRQDPGLGLRLIYFSYDVKMKEKGDIPEGYSVSREKKERFSLILESASTNQTSMYLCASSPLFLTGDYEQYFGPGTRLTVT.

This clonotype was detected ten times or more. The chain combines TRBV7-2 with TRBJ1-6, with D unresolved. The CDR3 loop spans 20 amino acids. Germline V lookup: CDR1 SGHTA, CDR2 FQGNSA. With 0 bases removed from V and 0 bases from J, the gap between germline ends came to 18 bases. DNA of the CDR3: TGTGCCAGCAGCTTAGCCCAGAGAGTCCCGGGGAGCTCCTATAATTCACCCCTCCACTTT. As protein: CASSLAQRVPGSSYNSPLHF.

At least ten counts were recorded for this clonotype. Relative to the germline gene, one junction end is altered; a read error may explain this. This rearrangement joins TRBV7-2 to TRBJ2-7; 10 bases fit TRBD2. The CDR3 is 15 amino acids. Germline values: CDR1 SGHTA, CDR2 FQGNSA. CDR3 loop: CASTLKSGGAYEQYF. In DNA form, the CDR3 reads TGTGCCAGCACCTTAAAAAGCGGGGGGGCCTACGAGCAGTACTTC.

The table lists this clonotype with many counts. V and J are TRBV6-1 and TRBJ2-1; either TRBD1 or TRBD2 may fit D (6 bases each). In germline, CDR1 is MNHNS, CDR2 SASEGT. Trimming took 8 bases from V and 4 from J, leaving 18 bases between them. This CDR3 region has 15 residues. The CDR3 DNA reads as TGTGCCAGCCCGTTGGGGGGCCAATTGTACAATGAGCAGTTCTTC. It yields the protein CASPLGGQLYNEQFF.